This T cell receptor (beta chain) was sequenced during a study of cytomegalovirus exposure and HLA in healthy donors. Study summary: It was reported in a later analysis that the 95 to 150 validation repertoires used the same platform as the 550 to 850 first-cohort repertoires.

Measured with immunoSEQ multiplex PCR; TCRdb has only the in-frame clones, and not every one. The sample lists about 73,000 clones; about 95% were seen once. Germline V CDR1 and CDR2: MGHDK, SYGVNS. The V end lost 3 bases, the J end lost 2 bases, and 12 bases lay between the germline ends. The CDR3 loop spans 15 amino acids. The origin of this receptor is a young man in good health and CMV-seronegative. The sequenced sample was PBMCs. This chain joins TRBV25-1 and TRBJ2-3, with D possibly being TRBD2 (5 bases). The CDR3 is CASSDSSSNTDTQYF. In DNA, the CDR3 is TGTGCCAGCAGTGATTCTAGCTCGAACACAGATACGCAGTATTTT.